This T cell receptor (beta chain) was identified in a study of shared clonotypes between healthy human individuals. The CDR3 covers 14 residues. Looked up from germline, CDR1 is MNHEY and CDR2 is SMNVEV (reference sequence). J gave up 3 bases and V 5 bases, and 6 bases lay outside the gene matches. This clone showed up just once. Clones were read by immunoSEQ multiplex PCR, and TCRdb kept only the in-frame ones, dropping some. The sample has 2 million or so clones, around 96% seen once. The naive CD8 population came from CD45RO-negative cells selected for CCR7, without terminally differentiated effector memory CD45RA+ cells.

The receptor was isolated from a man between 18 and 35 years old in good health. The chain recombines TRBV27 with TRBJ2-7, with 8 bases aligning to TRBD2. The specimen was naive CD8+ T cells sorted from blood. CDR3 loop: CASSIAGGDYEQYF. CDR3 DNA: TGTGCCAGCAGTATCGCGGGGGGCGACTACGAGCAGTACTTC.